This T cell receptor beta chain was recorded in a study of CXCR3-negative and CXCR3-positive naive CD8 T cells (dated by TCRdb to about 2019). Describing the broader study: In total, 130 million to 150 million TRB reads were obtained, which works out to roughly 1.5 +/- 0.3 million reads per library. Data from around ten donors, pooled across two independent experiments, went into the diversity and physicochemical repertoire analyses. The TRBV-TRBJ cluster analysis covered naive subsets from 5 donors and memory cells from 3 donors.

This sample was sequenced with a NextSeq 550. The Human TCR Profiling Kit (MiLaboratory) was used to make UMI-labeled 5' RACE TRB cDNA libraries. cDNA synthesis used the entire amount of extracted RNA, and PCR amplification then used the entire amount of cDNA produced. Libraries were prepared in parallel with an identical number of PCR cycles. The paper's data handling went like this. MIGEC and MiXCR extracted about 50,000 +/- 10,000 unique UMI-labeled TRB cDNA molecules per library, requiring at least two reads per UMI. An average of 40,000 +/- 10,000 functional in-frame TRB CDR3 nucleotide clonotypes without stop codons was found per library. After downsampling to 5000 UMI-labeled TRB molecules per sample, diversity metrics, including normalized Shannon-Wiener and Chao1, were computed in VDJtools. VDJtools was used to calculate clonotype-size-weighted physicochemical properties of the central five CDR3 residues, namely interaction energy, strength, volume and Kidera factor 4. TCRdb reprocessed the reads, so every CDR3 protein sequence counts as one entry and DNA is not shown. TCRdb's processing, not the study's, gives the V and J calls here. This sample's clone table shows fewer than 90,000 distinct CDR3 sequences. Of the sample, 1.5% to 2% falls within the top ten clones.

The CDR3 runs 17 residues from the cysteine to the phenylalanine. DNA for this receptor is not on file. As for this clonotype: Its antigen specificity is not known.

Study-wide conclusions, independent of this receptor: Naive CXCR3-negative and CXCR3-positive cells from the same donor showed similar TRBV-TRBJ usage, whereas memory cells showed distinct patterns. Compared with CXCR3-negative naive cells, CXCR3-positive naive cells had TRB CDR3s with higher hydrophobicity (lower Kidera factor 4), lower energy, and higher strength and volume indices. Freshly isolated PBMCs were used for most assays because CXCR3 expression partially decreased after cryopreservation. Because surface CD5, which is linked to self-reactivity in mice, was comparable between the naive subsets, TCR interaction strength was also inferred from the physicochemical properties of TRB CDR3s. Comparably high repertoire diversity was found in both naive subsets, whereas much lower repertoire diversity was found in memory CD8+ T cells.

For every CD8+ T cell subset, 300,000 cells were flow-sorted straight into RLT lysis buffer, and each subset was sorted in triplicate. To exclude memory contaminants, naive CD8+ T cells were stringently defined as CD45RO-CCR7+CD27+CD95-. Peripheral blood mononuclear cells were isolated from buffy coats using standard density gradient centrifugation. A FACSAria III was used to flow-sort naive CD8+ T cells into CXCR3-negative and CXCR3-positive populations. Total RNA was extracted from sorted cells with an RNeasy Mini Kit. The origin of this receptor is a human donor in good health. Some clones in this sample may be carry-over from other donors' samples. The chain is made from TRBV12-2 and TRBJ2-1. TRBV12-2 is termed a pseudogene. The sample taken for sequencing was naive CXCR3- CD8+ T cells from blood. The intended sense of this specimen's cell subset or site label: CD45RO-CCR7+CD27+CD95- naive CD8+ T cells lacking CXCR3 (TNR3-). The encoded CDR3 is CASRLGTSGGAYNEQFF.